What follows are 3 T cell receptor beta chains derived from one specimen sequenced in a study of T cells expressing NK-cell markers (dated by TCRdb to 2018 to 2021). Libraries were made using 5' RACE. For sequencing, an Illumina HiSeq 2000 was employed. TCRdb reprocessed the reads into one record per CDR3 protein sequence, lacking DNA. The sample table holds 450,000 to 600,000 distinct CDR3 sequences. Jointly, the top ten make up about 3.6% of the sample. The sample comprised blood T cells: a sorted CD56 or NKG2C T cell subset, CD4+ or CD8+ T cells, or bulk PBMC T cells (not recorded which). These receptors originate from a man aged 18 to 29 in good health. Donor details come from another sample of the same person, matched by shared clones.

The J gene is TRBJ2-7, the V gene TRBV3-1; the D call of TRBD1 rests on TCRdb alone, since no DNA is present to check it. Germline CDR1 reads LGHDT; CDR2 reads YNNKEL (reference sequence). CDR3 length: 14 residues. CDR3 sequence: CASSRQLLSYEQYF.

The chain has TRBV12-3 or TRBV12-4 and TRBJ2-2; TCRdb reports TRBD2, a call that lacks DNA to check it against. The CDR3 covers 16 residues. This chain's CDR3 is CASSPRTRKNTGELFF.

The V call is TRBV5-5, the J call TRBJ2-3; TCRdb proposes TRBD1, but this gene call is untestable without DNA. The CDR3 loop spans 17 amino acids. The V gene's germline CDR1 is SGHKS and CDR2 YYEKEE (reference sequence). CDR3: CASSINLQGAPPDTQYF.